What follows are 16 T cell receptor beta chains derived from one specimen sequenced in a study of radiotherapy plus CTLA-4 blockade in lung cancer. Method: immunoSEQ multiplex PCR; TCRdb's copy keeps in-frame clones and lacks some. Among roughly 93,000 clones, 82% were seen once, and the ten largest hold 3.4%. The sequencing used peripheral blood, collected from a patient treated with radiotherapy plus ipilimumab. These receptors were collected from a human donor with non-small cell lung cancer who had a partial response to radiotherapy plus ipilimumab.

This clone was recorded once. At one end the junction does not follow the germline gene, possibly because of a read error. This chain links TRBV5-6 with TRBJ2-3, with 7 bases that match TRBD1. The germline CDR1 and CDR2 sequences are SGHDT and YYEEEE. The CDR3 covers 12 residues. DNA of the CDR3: TGTGCCAGCAGCTTGGCCGACAGGGCTGCGGATTTT. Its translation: CASSLADRAADF.

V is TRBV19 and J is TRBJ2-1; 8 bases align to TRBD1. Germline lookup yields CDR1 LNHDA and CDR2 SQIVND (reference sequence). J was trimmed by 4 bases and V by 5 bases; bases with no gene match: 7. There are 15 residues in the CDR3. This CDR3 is CASSPRQGSYNEQFF. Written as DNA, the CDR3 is TGTGCCAGTAGTCCCCGACAGGGGTCGTACAATGAGCAGTTCTTC. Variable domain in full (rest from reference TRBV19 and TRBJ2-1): DGGITQSPKYLFRKEGQNVTLSCEQNLNHDAMYWYRQDPGQGLRLIYYSQIVNDFQKGDIAEGYSVSREKKESFPLTVTSAQKNPTAFYLCASSPRQGSYNEQFFGPGTRLTVL.

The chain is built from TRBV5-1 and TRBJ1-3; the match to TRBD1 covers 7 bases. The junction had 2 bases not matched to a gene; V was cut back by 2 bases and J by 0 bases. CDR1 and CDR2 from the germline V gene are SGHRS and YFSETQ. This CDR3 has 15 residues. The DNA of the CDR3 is TGCGCCAGCAGCTTCACAGGGGCCTCTGGAAACACCATATATTTT. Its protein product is CASSFTGASGNTIYF.

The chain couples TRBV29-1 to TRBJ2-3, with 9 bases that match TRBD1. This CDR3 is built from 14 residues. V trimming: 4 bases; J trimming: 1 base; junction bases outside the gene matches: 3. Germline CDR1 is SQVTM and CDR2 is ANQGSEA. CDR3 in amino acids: CSVARTGGTDTQYF. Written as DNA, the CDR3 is TGCAGCGTTGCTCGGACAGGGGGCACAGATACGCAGTATTTT.

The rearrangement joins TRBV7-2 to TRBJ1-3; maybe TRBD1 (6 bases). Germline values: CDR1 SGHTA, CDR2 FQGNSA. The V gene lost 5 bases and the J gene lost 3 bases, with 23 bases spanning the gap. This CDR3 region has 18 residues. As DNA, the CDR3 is TGTGCCAGCAGCCACACGGGGAGGGGGGGTCGATTTGGAAACACCATATATTTT. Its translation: CASSHTGRGGRFGNTIYF.

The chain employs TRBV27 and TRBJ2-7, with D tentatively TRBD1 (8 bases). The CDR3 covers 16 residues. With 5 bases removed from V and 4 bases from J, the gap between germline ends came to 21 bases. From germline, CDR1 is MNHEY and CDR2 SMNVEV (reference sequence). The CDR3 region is CASSPRTGRGGYEQYF. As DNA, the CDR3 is TGTGCCAGCAGTCCCCGGACAGGGAGGGGGGGATACGAGCAGTACTTC.

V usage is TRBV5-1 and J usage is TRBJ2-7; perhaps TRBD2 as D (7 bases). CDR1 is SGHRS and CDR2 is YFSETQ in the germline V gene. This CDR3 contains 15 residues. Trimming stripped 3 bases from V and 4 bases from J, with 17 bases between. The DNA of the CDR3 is TGCGCCAGCAGCTGGGGGCGGGAGTTGGGATACGAGCAGTACTTC. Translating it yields CASSWGRELGYEQYF.

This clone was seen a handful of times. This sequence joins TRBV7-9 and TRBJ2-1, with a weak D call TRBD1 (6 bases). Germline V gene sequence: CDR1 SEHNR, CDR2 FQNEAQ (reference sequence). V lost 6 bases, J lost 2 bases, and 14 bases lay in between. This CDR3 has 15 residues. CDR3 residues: CASSLQSGAYNEQFF. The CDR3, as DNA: TGTGCCAGCAGTTTACAGTCAGGGGCCTACAATGAGCAGTTCTTC.

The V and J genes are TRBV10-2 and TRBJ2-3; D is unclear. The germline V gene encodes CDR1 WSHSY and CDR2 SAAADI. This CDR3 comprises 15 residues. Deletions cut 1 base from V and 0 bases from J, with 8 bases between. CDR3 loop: CASSEFYRSTDTQYF. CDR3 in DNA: TGCGCCAGCAGTGAGTTTTACAGAAGCACAGATACGCAGTATTTT.

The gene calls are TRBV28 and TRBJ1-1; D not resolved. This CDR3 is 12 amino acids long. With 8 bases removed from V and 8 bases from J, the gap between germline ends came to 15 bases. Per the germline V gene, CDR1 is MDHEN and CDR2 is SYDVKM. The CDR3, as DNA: TGTGCCAGCCAACTCCCAGGATGGGAAGCTTTCTTT. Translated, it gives CASQLPGWEAFF.

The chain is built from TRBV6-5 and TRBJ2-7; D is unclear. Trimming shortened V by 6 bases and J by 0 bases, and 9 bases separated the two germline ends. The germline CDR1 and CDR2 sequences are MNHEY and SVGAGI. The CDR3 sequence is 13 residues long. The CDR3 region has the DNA TGTGCCAGCAGAATCTCCGGCTCCTACGAGCAGTACTTC. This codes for CASRISGSYEQYF.

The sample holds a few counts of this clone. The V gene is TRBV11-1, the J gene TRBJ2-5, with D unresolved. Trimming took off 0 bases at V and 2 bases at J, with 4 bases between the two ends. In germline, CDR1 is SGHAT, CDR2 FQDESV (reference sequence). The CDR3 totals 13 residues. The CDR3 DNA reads TGTGCCAGCAGCTTAGCCCTTCAAGAGACCCAGTACTTC. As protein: CASSLALQETQYF. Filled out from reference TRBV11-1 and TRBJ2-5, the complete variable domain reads EAEVAQSPRYKITEKSQAVAFWCDPISGHATLYWYRQILGQGPELLVQFQDESVVDDSQLPKDRFSAERLKGVDSTLKIQPAELGDSAMYLCASSLALQETQYFGPGTRLLVL.

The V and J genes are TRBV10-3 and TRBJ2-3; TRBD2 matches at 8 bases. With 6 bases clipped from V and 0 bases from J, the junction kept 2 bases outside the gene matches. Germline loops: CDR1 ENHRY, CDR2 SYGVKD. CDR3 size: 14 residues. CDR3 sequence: CAIRTSASTDTQYF. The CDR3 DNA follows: TGTGCCATCAGGACTAGCGCTAGCACAGATACGCAGTATTTT.

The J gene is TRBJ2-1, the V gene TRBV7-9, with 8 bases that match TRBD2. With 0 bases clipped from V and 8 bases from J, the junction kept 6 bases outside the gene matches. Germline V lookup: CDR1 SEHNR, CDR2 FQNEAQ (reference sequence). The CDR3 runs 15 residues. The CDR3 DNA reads TGTGCCAGCAGCTTAGCCCAGCGGGGGTGGGATGAGCAGTTCTTC. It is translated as CASSLAQRGWDEQFF.

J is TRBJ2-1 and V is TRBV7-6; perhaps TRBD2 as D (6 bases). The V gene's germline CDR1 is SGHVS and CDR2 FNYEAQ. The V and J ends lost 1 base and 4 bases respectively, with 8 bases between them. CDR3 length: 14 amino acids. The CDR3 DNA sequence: TGTGCCAGCAGCTTAGAGGCGGGGTACAATGAGCAGTTCTTC. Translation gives CASSLEAGYNEQFF. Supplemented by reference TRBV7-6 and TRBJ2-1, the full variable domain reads GAGVSQSPRYKVTKRGQDVALRCDPISGHVSLYWYRQALGQGPEFLTYFNYEAQQDKSGLPNDRFSAERPEGSISTLTIQRTEQRDSAMYRCASSLEAGYNEQFFGPGTRLTVL.

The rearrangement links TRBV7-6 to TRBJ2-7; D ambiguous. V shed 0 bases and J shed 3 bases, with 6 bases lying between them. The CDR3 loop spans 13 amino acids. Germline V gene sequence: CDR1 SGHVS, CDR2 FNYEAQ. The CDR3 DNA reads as TGTGCCAGCAGCTTAGCCGGCGGCTACGAGCAGTACTTC. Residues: CASSLAGGYEQYF.